This T cell receptor (beta chain) was identified in a study of tumor-infiltrating lymphocytes in primary liver carcinoma. As for the study in general: Samples returned roughly 3.65 to 7.13 million productive TCRbeta reads each. Read depth did not differ significantly between tissue types.

The template, roughly 510 ng total RNA, yielded TCR beta cDNA made with a constant-region primer. Libraries for TCR beta were built through three nested multiplex PCR rounds, which together made up a slightly modified ARM-PCR procedure. Forward primers for TRBV1-TRBV30 and a C-beta reverse primer served the first two PCR rounds, at around 11 cycles each. TCRdb ran MiXCR on the multiplex PCR reads and lists one entry per CDR3 protein. Of fewer than 110,000 distinct CDR3 sequences in the sample, about two thirds are singletons; the top ten hold around 12%. CDR1 is MNHNY, CDR2 SVGAGI, per germline (reference sequence). This CDR3 region has 16 residues. Co-extraction of both nucleic acids (RNA and DNA) used about 20-34 mg of unsorted bulk tissue.

The source material was liver tumor tissue from sampling region 2. Noted subset: tumor region T2, inferior pole. V is TRBV6-6 and J is TRBJ1-2; D not certain. The sequence was obtained from a woman aged 55-70 years with primary liver carcinoma and hepatitis B virus infection. The CDR3 DNA is TGTGTCAGTAGTTACTCGAGTGGAAGAACTGGTTATGGCTACACCTTC. This gives the protein CVSSYSSGRTGYGYTF.